These 20 T cell receptor beta chains share one sample of origin, sequenced in a study of blood T cell repertoires in COVID-19. Sequenced by immunoSEQ multiplex PCR; TCRdb stores in-frame clones only, minus some. The sample includes under 250,000 clones, around nine tenths of them seen just once. Source material: peripheral blood. These receptors all stem from a man aged 55 to 70 with COVID-19, enrolled during active disease.

CDR3: CASGSTGTSGNTIYF. The DNA for the CDR3 is TGTGCCAGTGGGTCTACAGGGACATCAGGAAACACCATATATTTT. This rearrangement joins TRBV19 to TRBJ1-3; D possibly corresponds to TRBD1 (6 bases). CDR3 length equals 15 residues. V dropped 8 bases and J dropped 4 bases, with 18 bases sitting between them. Germline V gives CDR1 LNHDA, CDR2 SQIVND (reference sequence).

The rearrangement uses TRBV4-1 and TRBJ2-1, with a tentative D call TRBD2 (6 bases). The V gene's germline CDR1 is MGHRA and CDR2 YSYEKL. The CDR3 runs 14 residues. V lost 5 bases and J lost 2, with 10 bases in between. DNA for the CDR3: TGCGCCAGCAGCTGGGCGGGGACCTACAATGAGCAGTTCTTC. Its protein product is CASSWAGTYNEQFF.

The chain employs TRBV19 and TRBJ2-3; TRBD1 agrees at 10 bases. V lost 5 bases, J lost 1 base, and 12 bases stayed unmatched. Germline lookup yields CDR1 LNHDA and CDR2 SQIVND (reference sequence). This CDR3 has 18 amino acids. The CDR3 spells CASSQSRDRGTGTDTQYF. The CDR3 bases are TGTGCCAGTAGTCAATCCCGGGACAGGGGTACTGGCACAGATACGCAGTATTTT.

This clone was picked up one time. The chain employs TRBV6-5 and TRBJ1-2; perhaps TRBD1 as D (5 bases). The germline CDR1 and CDR2 sequences are MNHEY and SVGAGI. Trimming shortened V by 5 bases and J by 6 bases, and 19 bases separated the two germline ends. This CDR3 is 15 amino acids long. The CDR3 DNA reads as TGTGCCAGCAGTCCGTCCTTAGGGAGGGGTGATGGCTACACCTTC. It codes for CASSPSLGRGDGYTF.

The rearrangement uses TRBV5-1 and TRBJ1-4, with 9 bases fitting TRBD1. Germline V lookup: CDR1 SGHRS, CDR2 YFSETQ. Losses at the gene ends were 3 bases for V and 5 bases for J; bases not matched to a gene: 5. The CDR3 spans 15 residues. The CDR3, as DNA: TGCGCCAGCAGCTCAAGGACAGGGGAGAATGAAAAACTGTTTTTT. This encodes CASSSRTGENEKLFF.

V is TRBV10-3 and J is TRBJ1-2; D is perhaps TRBD1 (5 bases). CDR1 is ENHRY, CDR2 SYGVKD, per germline. The V end was cut by 6 bases, the J end by 6 bases, with 14 bases between. The CDR3 runs to 13 residues. The CDR3 region has the DNA TGTGCCATCAGGTTTAAGGAGACAGATGGCTACACCTTC. This encodes CAIRFKETDGYTF.

V usage is TRBV12-5 and J usage is TRBJ1-1; possible D gene TRBD1, 6 bases. The CDR3 is 13 residues long. The germline V and J ends were trimmed by 3 bases and 4 bases, with 9 bases remaining between them. Germline CDR1 is LGHNT and CDR2 is FRNRAP. CDR3 coding DNA: TGTGCTAGTGGTTTCCCAGGGGCCACTGAAGCTTTCTTT. Translation: CASGFPGATEAFF.

The chain joins TRBV19 to TRBJ1-1, with 9 bases matching TRBD1. Losses at the gene ends were 0 bases for V and 7 bases for J; bases not matched to a gene: 6. The germline V gene encodes CDR1 LNHDA and CDR2 SQIVND (reference sequence). The CDR3 extends over 15 amino acids. This CDR3 is CASSIDKQGAGEAFF. CDR3 sequence (DNA): TGTGCCAGTAGTATAGATAAACAGGGGGCCGGTGAAGCTTTCTTT.

This clone occurred once. The chain recombines TRBV7-2 with TRBJ2-5; D perhaps matches TRBD1 (6 bases). The germline V gene encodes CDR1 SGHTA and CDR2 FQGNSA. The CDR3 loop spans 17 amino acids. Trimming took 0 bases from V and 6 from J, leaving 20 bases between them. The CDR3 spells CASSLAKGQGIGKTQYF. The CDR3 DNA reads as TGTGCCAGCAGCTTAGCGAAGGGCCAGGGGATCGGAAAGACCCAGTACTTC.

This rearrangement joins TRBV28 to TRBJ1-2, with D unresolved. The germline V and J ends were trimmed by 10 bases and 4 bases, with 10 bases remaining between them. The CDR3 spans 11 residues. The V gene's germline CDR1 is MDHEN and CDR2 SYDVKM. CDR3 sequence (DNA): TGTGCCATCGGGTCCCTCTATGGCTACACCTTC. Protein: CAIGSLYGYTF.

J is TRBJ1-1 and V is TRBV28; D might be TRBD1 (5 bases). Germline V gene sequence: CDR1 MDHEN, CDR2 SYDVKM. V dropped 3 bases and J dropped 6 bases, with 11 bases sitting between them. CDR3 length: 13 residues. In DNA, the CDR3 is TGTGCCAGCAGTTTGGGCCGGGGGGCTGAAGCTTTCTTT. Amino acid sequence: CASSLGRGAEAFF.

The V gene is TRBV5-4, the J gene TRBJ1-2; 9 bases are a match to TRBD1. Germline CDR1 and CDR2: SGHNT and YYREEE (reference sequence). With 0 bases clipped from V and 2 bases from J, the junction kept 5 bases outside the gene matches. The CDR3 is 16 residues long. CDR3 sequence reads: CASSLGTGDSNYGYTF. DNA for the CDR3: TGTGCCAGCAGCTTGGGGACAGGGGATTCGAACTATGGCTACACCTTC. Full variable domain (missing parts from reference TRBV5-4 and TRBJ1-2): ETGVTQSPTHLIKTRGQQVTLRCSSQSGHNTVSWYQQALGQGPQFIFQYYREEENGRGNFPPRFSGLQFPNYSSELNVNALELDDSALYLCASSLGTGDSNYGYTFGSGTRLTVV.

The V gene is TRBV11-1, the J gene TRBJ1-2; no firm D call. V was trimmed by 1 base and J by 3 bases, leaving 6 bases between them. CDR1 and CDR2 from the germline V gene are SGHAT and FQDESV (reference sequence). The CDR3 length is 13 residues. CDR3 bases: TGTGCCAGCAGCTTAGGAGGCTACTATGGCTACACCTTC. It specifies CASSLGGYYGYTF. The whole variable domain, filled in from reference TRBV11-1 and TRBJ1-2, reads EAEVAQSPRYKITEKSQAVAFWCDPISGHATLYWYRQILGQGPELLVQFQDESVVDDSQLPKDRFSAERLKGVDSTLKIQPAELGDSAMYLCASSLGGYYGYTFGSGTRLTVV.

The chain links TRBV27 to TRBJ2-7; D is possibly TRBD1 (5 bases). With 6 bases removed from V and 4 bases from J, the gap between germline ends came to 19 bases. CDR1 is MNHEY and CDR2 is SMNVEV in the germline V gene (reference sequence). This CDR3 is built from 15 residues. CDR3 DNA sequence: TGTGCCAGCAGCCCTGATAGGCAGGGCCGTTACGAGCAGTACTTC. It codes for CASSPDRQGRYEQYF.

The gene calls are TRBV7-8 and TRBJ2-3; D possibly corresponds to TRBD1 (7 bases). This CDR3 spans 15 amino acids. The germline V gene has CDR1 SGHVS and CDR2 FQNEAQ. The ends were cut back, 2 bases at V and 4 bases at J, with 13 bases in the middle. The CDR3 loop is CASSLQGGPPDTQYF. The CDR3, as DNA: TGTGCCAGCAGCTTACAGGGGGGCCCCCCAGATACGCAGTATTTT.

The chain recombines TRBV19 with TRBJ2-7; 8 bases are shared with TRBD1. Trimming cost V 10 bases and J 2 bases; bases outside gene matches: 7. CDR3 length: 13 amino acids. Germline CDR1 LNHDA, CDR2 SQIVND (reference sequence). CDR3 nucleotides: TGTGCCACTCAGGGGACAGGACCCTACGAGCAGTACTTC. Amino acids: CATQGTGPYEQYF.

The rearrangement joins TRBV19 to TRBJ1-1; tentative D call: TRBD1 (6 bases). This CDR3 is 15 amino acids long. The germline V and J ends were trimmed by 5 bases and 4 bases, with 17 bases remaining between them. Germline CDR1 reads LNHDA; CDR2 reads SQIVND (reference sequence). CDR3 in DNA: TGTGCCAGTAGTCCAACCAGGGGCGGGGGCACTGAAGCTTTCTTT. It encodes CASSPTRGGGTEAFF.

V gene TRBV18 combines with J gene TRBJ2-5; D might be TRBD1 (7 bases). CDR3 length: 15 amino acids. Germline V gene lookup returns CDR1 KGHSH and CDR2 LQKENI. V was shortened by 2 bases and J by 1 base, with 11 bases between the two germline ends. The CDR3 region is CASSPGGGPQETQYF. In DNA, the CDR3 is TGTGCCAGCTCACCAGGAGGGGGCCCCCAAGAGACCCAGTACTTC.

As regards this clone: Other nucleotide sequences from this sample produce the same CDR3. The chain is built from TRBV18 and TRBJ1-5; no firm D call. The V end lost 1 base, the J end lost 4 bases, and 5 bases lay between the germline ends. CDR1 and CDR2 (germline): KGHSH, LQKENI. The CDR3 is made up of 13 amino acids. In nucleotides, the CDR3 is TGTGCCAGCTCACCACTGGAGAATCAGCCCCAGCATTTT. It translates to CASSPLENQPQHF. Using reference TRBV18 and TRBJ1-5 for the parts outside the CDR3, the full variable domain is NAGVMQNPRHLVRRRGQEARLRCSPMKGHSHVYWYRQLPEEGLKFMVYLQKENIIDESGMPKERFSAEFPKEGPSILRIQQVVRGDSAAYFCASSPLENQPQHFGDGTRLSIL.

Only one count was recorded for this clone. V is TRBV3-1 (or the pseudogene TRBV3-2) and J is TRBJ2-7; TRBD2 aligns across 12 bases. CDR3 length: 15 residues. Looked up from germline, CDR1 is LGHDT and CDR2 is YNNKEL (reference sequence). V was pared by 1 base and J by 3 bases, with 1 base of the junction left unmatched. As DNA, the CDR3 is TGTGCCAGCAGCCAAGGGACTAGCGGGAACTACGAGCAGTACTTC. Its translation: CASSQGTSGNYEQYF.